This T cell receptor beta chain was documented in a study of resident and recirculating memory T cells in vitiligo. Study findings and constraints: Different lesions suggested infiltration by different T cell clones.

No vitiligo treatment was given during the prior three months. The repertoire was sequenced with immunoSEQ multiplex PCR; TCRdb's copy has only in-frame clones and lacks some. The data contain 60,000 to 80,000 clones, roughly 90% of them seen just once; the ten biggest clones take up 4.9%. The CDR3 is made up of 15 amino acids. Looked up from germline, CDR1 is SGDLS and CDR2 is YYNGEE. With V trimmed by 2 bases and J by 8 bases, 9 bases remained unmatched. Comment on this clone: Its matching antigen is unknown.

The rearrangement joins TRBV9 to TRBJ2-1; 8 bases line up with TRBD1. The sequenced sample consisted of blood. The receptor comes from a male donor with vitiligo. CDR3: CASSVNGQGTDEQFF. The CDR3 bases are TGTGCCAGCAGCGTGAATGGACAGGGTACGGATGAGCAGTTCTTC.